This T cell receptor beta chain comes out of a study of control samples from healthy donors and cancer patients. Profiling relied on immunoSEQ multiplex PCR, and the TCRdb table lists in-frame clones only, not all of them. The table includes 55,000 to 65,000 clones, about 89% detected once. This CDR3 contains 15 residues. V lost 1 base and J 6 bases, leaving 13 bases between the germline ends. From germline, CDR1 is LNHDA and CDR2 SQIVND (reference sequence). Sequencing used PBMCs. The clonotype comes from a woman aged 60 to 75 with lung cancer. V usage is TRBV19 and J usage is TRBJ2-1; D uncertain. CDR3 bases: TGTGCCAGTAGTATAGGGGAAATACCTACCAATGAGCAGTTCTTC. This gives the protein CASSIGEIPTNEQFF.